This T cell receptor (beta chain) derives from a study of T cell repertoires in aging, cancer and after chemotherapy. A few counts support this clonotype. Rearranged V-D-J TRB sequences were amplified with a mixed TRB-A/B primer pool. From the multiplex PCR reads, TCRdb called clonotypes with MiXCR, one entry per CDR3 protein. The table has some 14,000 distinct CDR3 sequences, roughly 26% seen once. Amplification of TCR beta used genomic DNA extracted from peripheral blood. V was pared by 1 base and J by 0 bases, with 10 bases between. Germline V gene data show CDR1 as SGHTA and CDR2 as FQGNSA. This CDR3 has 16 residues.

This sequence originates from a human donor in good health. V is TRBV7-2 and J is TRBJ1-3; no clear D gene. Sequencing input: blood. The CDR3 reads CASSLVRGGSGNTIYF. CDR3 nucleotides: TGTGCCAGCAGCTTAGTCCGGGGAGGCTCTGGAAACACCATATATTTT.